This T cell receptor beta chain was obtained from a study of shared clonotypes between healthy human individuals (dated by TCRdb to the early 2020s). Describing the broader study: A couple of women and a few men aged 18 to 49 years were included in the cohort. The study deeply sequenced blood TCR repertoires of about five healthy adults to estimate repertoire size and the extent of clonotype sharing between individuals. Different laboratories and diverse techniques were used to prepare libraries and sequence TCR repertoires, to increase sequencing depth and limit assay-specific biases. Per donor, leukapheresis produced somewhere between about 0.8 and 9 billion PBMCs. Per donor, three plates each were used for CD4 naive and CD4 memory, two for CD8 naive, and one for CD8 memory. Results and caveats for the whole study, not just this receptor: Pairwise subsampling indicated that sequencing depth was expected to affect the degree of clonotype sharing among donors. Even with the large sequencing depth, rarefaction of the sorted-subset datasets indicated that sequencing was incomplete. Estimated clonotype richness was generally larger for naive than for memory subsets. Clonotypes shared by all four sorted-subset donors showed higher generation probabilities than non-shared clonotypes. Sampling was restricted to blood, and TCR repertoires in tissue are likely to differ from TCR repertoires in blood. Across a handful of donors, around 5% of naive CD4, roughly 3.8% of naive CD8, under 2.5% of memory CD4, and approximately 0.4% of memory CD8 clonotypes were shared. Because the study included a small number of donors, the genetic and exposure-history diversity represented was limited.

Its CDR3 holds 11 amino acids, cysteine through phenylalanine. The sequence is cut down to CDR3 DNA, 33 bases in frame from base 1. V is shortened by 8 bases, J by 9 bases, and the region joining them spans 11 bases. CDR1 LGHNA and CDR2 YNFKEQ were looked up in the germline V gene. Donors were healthy HIV-negative adults with no recently reported acute infections or vaccinations. Every donor was a Caucasian adult residing in Nashville, Tennessee, USA. Magnetic negative selection was used to enrich CD4+ T cells, after which naive cells were positively selected on CD45RA and the negative fraction became the memory subset. After blood collection by leukapheresis, PBMCs were isolated using Ficoll-Histopaque density gradient centrifugation and then cryopreserved in the vapor phase of liquid nitrogen. Purity and quantity of every magnetically sorted T cell population were checked by analytical flow cytometry. Each sorted fraction had its genomic DNA isolated and then quantified by UV absorbance on a Nanodrop 2000c.

About this clone: Its target antigen remains unknown. Per-base qualities were not stored, and no clone one base away is much larger.

TCR CDR3 regions were amplified from genomic DNA by multiplex PCR using the deep immunoSEQ assay. For each cell subset, the extracted genomic DNA was distributed evenly across all wells of several immunoSEQ 96-well plates, and each plate served as one replicate. For sorted subsets, roughly 0.2 ug genomic DNA, equal to about 30,000 T cell genomes, was loaded into each replicate PCR. Purified libraries were measured with a Qubit 3.0 fluorometer, size-checked on a Bioanalyzer 2100, and measured again with the KAPA Library Quantification kit. Every immunoSEQ 96-well plate was sequenced on a separate single-read 150-cycle Illumina NextSeq 550 flow cell. The original pipeline was this. Because only junctional sequences without quality scores were contained in the immunoSEQ output, filtering matching that applied to full-length reads could not be performed. To assign V/J genes and CDR3, sequences were annotated against IMGT germline references using PyIR, a Python wrapper for IgBLAST v1.9. Reads with weak V/J assignments (E-value above 1e-6), missing CDR3, stop codons, out-of-frame junctions, or ambiguous translated residues were removed. V3J clonotypes were defined as sequences sharing an identical inferred V gene, J gene, and CDR3 amino acid sequence. Percentage overlap between repertoires was computed as shared unique clonotypes divided by the size of the smaller repertoire. RTK rarefaction, the Chao1 estimator, and Recon v2.1 estimates of unobserved clonotypes were used to assess repertoire richness. Generation probabilities were computed with OLGA for all TCRbeta clonotypes obtained by the gDNA method from a few donors. In its TCRdb copy, this immuneACCESS table keeps in-frame sequences only and misses some clones. Where compared with another copy, unresolved V genes explain less than half of these, and the others have no known cause. V and J calls and clone size come straight from that table; D and trimming were deduced from the DNA. This sample gives 1,400,000 or so clones in total; 98% of them show up just once. Approximately 0.38% of the sample comes from the top ten.

Sequencing used naive CD4+ T cells sorted from blood. Read against the paper, the sample's cell subset or site label means: CD45RA+ positively selected. The rearranged chain carries TRBV4-2 and TRBJ2-1, with the D gene uncertain. The clonotype was recovered from a man aged 25 to 40 in good health. This receptor carries the CDR3 CASGKGFEQFF. The DNA sequence reads TGTGCCAGCGGCAAGGGATTTGAGCAGTTCTTC.